The count of the clone carrying this TCR beta chain is one. Sequencing was performed with immunoSEQ multiplex PCR; in TCRdb, only in-frame clones are kept and a portion is missing. The data show hundreds of thousands of clones, over 75% seen once. The data were obtained in a study of shared T cell receptors in the human thymus. This sample was also put to use in a study of human thymus T cells. That report notes: The donor group consisted of healthy Finnish infants who were having corrective surgery for congenital heart defects.

The clonotype comes from a boy under three years old with a congenital heart defect. The specimen sequenced was thymocytes.

CDR3 sequence: CASSPGQKETQYF. For the CDR3, the DNA is TGTGCCAGCAGCCCGGGACAGAAAGAGACCCAGTACTTC. V gene TRBV7-3 combines with J gene TRBJ2-5, with 7 bases aligning to TRBD1. Germline V lookup: CDR1 SGHTA, CDR2 FQGTGA. This CDR3 region has 13 residues. With V trimmed by 5 bases and J by 3 bases, 3 bases remained unmatched.